A single sample gave rise to the 2 T cell receptor beta chains below, sequenced in a study of Ad26.COV2.S vaccination and SARS-CoV-2 variants. As to treatment: roughly 20 received Ad26.COV2.S at low or high dose, single or two shots; 5 received placebo; per-sample allocation not given. Day 63 after the first injection of vaccine or placebo was the sampling time. TCRdb's table, derived via immunoSEQ multiplex PCR, lists solely in-frame clones and lacks some. In the table there are just under 250,000 clones, 88% of which are singletons. The specimen was peripheral blood, collected in a trial of Ad26.COV2.S vaccine versus placebo. The source is a person aged 18-65 years who received the Ad26.COV2.S COVID-19 vaccine or a placebo.

This chain joins TRBV9 and TRBJ2-1; 9 nucleotides align to TRBD2. Germline V gene lookup returns CDR1 SGDLS and CDR2 YYNGEE. This CDR3 spans 23 amino acids. The V gene end was trimmed by 7 bases and the J gene end by 1 base; junction bases not matched to a gene: 30. The CDR3 reads CASRGRGGATGSVGTSSYNEQFF. CDR3 DNA: TGTGCCAGCCGCGGCCGCGGGGGGGCTACCGGGTCCGTGGGGACTAGTTCCTACAATGAGCAGTTCTTC.

Comments on this clone: This sample includes further DNA sequences coding for the same CDR3. The CDR3 region is CASSIGTANTEAFF. The CDR3 region has the DNA TGTGCCAGTAGTATAGGGACAGCGAACACTGAAGCTTTCTTT. This chain links TRBV19 with TRBJ1-1; perhaps TRBD1 as D (6 bases). V lost 1 base to trimming and J lost 1 base, with 7 bases between them. CDR1 and CDR2 (germline): LNHDA, SQIVND (reference sequence). This CDR3 is built from 14 residues.